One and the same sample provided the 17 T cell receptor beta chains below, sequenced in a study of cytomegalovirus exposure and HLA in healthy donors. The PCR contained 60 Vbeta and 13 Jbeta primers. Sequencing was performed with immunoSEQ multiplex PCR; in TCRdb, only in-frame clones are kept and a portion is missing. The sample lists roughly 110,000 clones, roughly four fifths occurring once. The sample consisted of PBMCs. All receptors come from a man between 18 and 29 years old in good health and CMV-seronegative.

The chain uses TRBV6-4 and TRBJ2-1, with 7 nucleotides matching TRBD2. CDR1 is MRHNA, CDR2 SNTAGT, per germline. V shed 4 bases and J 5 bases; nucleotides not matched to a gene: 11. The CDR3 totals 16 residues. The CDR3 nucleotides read TGTGCCAGCAGTGCCCATGGCGGGGGACCCGACAATGAGCAGTTCTTC. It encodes CASSAHGGGPDNEQFF.

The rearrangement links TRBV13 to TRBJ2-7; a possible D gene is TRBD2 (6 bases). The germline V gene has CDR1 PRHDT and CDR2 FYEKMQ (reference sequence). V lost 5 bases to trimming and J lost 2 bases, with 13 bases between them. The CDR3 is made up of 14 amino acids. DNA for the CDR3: TGTGCCAGCAGCAGTAGCGGTTCGGCCTACGAGCAGTACTTC. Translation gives CASSSSGSAYEQYF.

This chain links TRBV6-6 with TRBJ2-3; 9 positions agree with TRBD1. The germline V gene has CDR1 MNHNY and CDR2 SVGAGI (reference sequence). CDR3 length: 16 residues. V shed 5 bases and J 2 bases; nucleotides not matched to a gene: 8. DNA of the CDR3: TGTGCCAGCAGTAACCGACAGGGGGGAGACACAGATACGCAGTATTTT. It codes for CASSNRQGGDTDTQYF.

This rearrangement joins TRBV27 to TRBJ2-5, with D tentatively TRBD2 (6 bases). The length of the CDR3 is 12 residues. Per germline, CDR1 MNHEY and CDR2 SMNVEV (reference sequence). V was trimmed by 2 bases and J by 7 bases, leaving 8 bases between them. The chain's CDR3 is CASSLVGGTQYF. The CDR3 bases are TGTGCCAGCAGTTTAGTGGGGGGGACCCAGTACTTC.

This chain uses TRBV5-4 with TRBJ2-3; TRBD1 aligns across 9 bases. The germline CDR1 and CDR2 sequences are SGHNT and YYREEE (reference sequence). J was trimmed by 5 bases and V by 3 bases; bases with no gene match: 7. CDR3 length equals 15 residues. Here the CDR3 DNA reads TGTGCCAGCAGCTCAGGACAGGGGAGGGGAGATACGCAGTATTTT. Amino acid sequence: CASSSGQGRGDTQYF.

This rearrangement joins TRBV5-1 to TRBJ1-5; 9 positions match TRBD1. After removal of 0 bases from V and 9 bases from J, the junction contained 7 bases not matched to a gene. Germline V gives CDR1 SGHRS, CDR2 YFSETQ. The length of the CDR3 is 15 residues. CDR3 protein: CASSLDFGQGLPQHF. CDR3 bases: TGCGCCAGCAGCTTGGACTTCGGACAGGGGTTGCCCCAGCATTTT.

The chain's CDR3 is CASSLGGLAGGPRDTQYF. In nucleotides, the CDR3 is TGTGCCAGCAGCTTGGGGGGACTAGCGGGGGGGCCGAGAGATACGCAGTATTTT. The gene calls are TRBV5-4 and TRBJ2-3, with 16 bases aligning to TRBD2. CDR3 length equals 18 residues. V lost 0 bases and J lost 5; bases outside the gene matches: 6. Germline CDR1 SGHNT, CDR2 YYREEE (reference sequence). Full variable domain (outside the CDR3, taken from reference TRBV5-4 and TRBJ2-3): ETGVTQSPTHLIKTRGQQVTLRCSSQSGHNTVSWYQQALGQGPQFIFQYYREEENGRGNFPPRFSGLQFPNYSSELNVNALELDDSALYLCASSLGGLAGGPRDTQYFGPGTRLTVL.

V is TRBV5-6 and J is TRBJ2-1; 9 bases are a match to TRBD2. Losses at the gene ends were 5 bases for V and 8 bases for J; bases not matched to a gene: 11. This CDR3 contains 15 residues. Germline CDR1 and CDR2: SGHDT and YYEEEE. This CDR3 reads CASRVLAGNLHEQFF. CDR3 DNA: TGTGCCAGCAGGGTTCTAGCGGGGAACCTCCATGAGCAGTTCTTC.

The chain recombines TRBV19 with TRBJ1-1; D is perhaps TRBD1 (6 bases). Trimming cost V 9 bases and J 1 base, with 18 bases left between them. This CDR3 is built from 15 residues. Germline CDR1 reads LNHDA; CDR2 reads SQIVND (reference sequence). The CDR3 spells CASTEGGGTNTEAFF. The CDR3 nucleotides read TGTGCCAGCACCGAGGGGGGAGGGACGAACACTGAAGCTTTCTTT.

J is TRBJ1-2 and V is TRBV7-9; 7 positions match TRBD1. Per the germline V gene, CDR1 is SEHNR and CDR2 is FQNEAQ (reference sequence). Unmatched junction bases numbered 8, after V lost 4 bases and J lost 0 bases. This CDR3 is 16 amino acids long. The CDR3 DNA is TGTGCCAGCAGCTCAGGGACAGCCTTAGCTAACTATGGCTACACCTTC. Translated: CASSSGTALANYGYTF.

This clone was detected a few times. The chain's CDR3 is CAISVGQGQTQYF. As DNA, the CDR3 is TGTGCCATCAGTGTAGGGCAGGGTCAGACCCAGTACTTC. The chain links TRBV10-3 to TRBJ2-5, with D possibly matching TRBD1 (5 bases). Germline V lookup: CDR1 ENHRY, CDR2 SYGVKD. Trimming left V 4 bases short and J 6 bases short, with 12 bases between. The CDR3 extends over 13 amino acids.

CDR3 DNA sequence: TGTGCCAGCAGCCAAGAAGAGGGACAGGGGGGTTCACCCCTCCACTTT. This gives the protein CASSQEEGQGGSPLHF. This chain joins TRBV4-2 and TRBJ1-6, with TRBD1 matching 11 bases. Trimming removed 0 bases from V and 9 bases from J; junction bases left unmatched: 4. CDR1 is LGHNA, CDR2 YNFKEQ, per germline. The length of the CDR3 is 16 residues.

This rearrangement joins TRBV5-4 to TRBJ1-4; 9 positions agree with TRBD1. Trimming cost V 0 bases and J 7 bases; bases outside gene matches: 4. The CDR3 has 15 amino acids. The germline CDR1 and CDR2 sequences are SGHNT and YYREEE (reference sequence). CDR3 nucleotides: TGTGCCAGCAGCTTGGGGGGACAGGGTCCTGAAAAACTGTTTTTT. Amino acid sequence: CASSLGGQGPEKLFF.

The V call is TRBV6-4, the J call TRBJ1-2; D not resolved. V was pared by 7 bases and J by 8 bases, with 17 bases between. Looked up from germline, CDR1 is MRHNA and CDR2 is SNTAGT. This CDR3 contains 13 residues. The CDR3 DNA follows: TGTGCCAGCATGACACCAGTGGTTCAAGGCTACACCTTC. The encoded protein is CASMTPVVQGYTF.

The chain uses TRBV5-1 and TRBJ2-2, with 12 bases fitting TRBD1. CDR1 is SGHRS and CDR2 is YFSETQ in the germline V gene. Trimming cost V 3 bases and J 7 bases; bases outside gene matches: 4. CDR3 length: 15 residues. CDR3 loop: CASSWGQGALGELFF. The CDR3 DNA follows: TGCGCCAGCAGCTGGGGACAGGGGGCCCTCGGGGAGCTGTTTTTT.

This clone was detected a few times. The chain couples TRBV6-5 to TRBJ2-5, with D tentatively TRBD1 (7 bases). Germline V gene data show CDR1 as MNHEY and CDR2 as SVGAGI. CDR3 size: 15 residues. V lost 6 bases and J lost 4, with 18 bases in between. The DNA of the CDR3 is TGTGCCAGCAGGACGTCAGGGGGGTACCGAGAGACCCAGTACTTC. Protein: CASRTSGGYRETQYF.

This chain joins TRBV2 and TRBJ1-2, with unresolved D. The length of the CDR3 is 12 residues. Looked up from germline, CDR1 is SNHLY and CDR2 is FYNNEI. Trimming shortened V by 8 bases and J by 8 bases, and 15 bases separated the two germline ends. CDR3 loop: CASQEGRQGYTF. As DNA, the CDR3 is TGTGCCAGCCAGGAGGGCAGGCAAGGCTACACCTTC.